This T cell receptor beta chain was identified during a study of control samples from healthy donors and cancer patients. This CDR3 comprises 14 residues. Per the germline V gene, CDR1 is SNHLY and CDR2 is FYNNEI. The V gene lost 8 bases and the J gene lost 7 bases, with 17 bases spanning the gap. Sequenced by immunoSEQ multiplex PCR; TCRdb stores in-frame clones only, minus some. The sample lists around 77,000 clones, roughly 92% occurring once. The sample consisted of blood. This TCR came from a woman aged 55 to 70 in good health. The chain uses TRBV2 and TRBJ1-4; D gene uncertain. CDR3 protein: CASVSDQIVEKLFF. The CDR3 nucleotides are TGTGCCAGCGTTAGTGACCAGATAGTTGAAAAACTGTTTTTT.